These 26 T cell receptor beta chains originate from one sample sequenced in a study of blood T cell repertoires in COVID-19. Method: immunoSEQ multiplex PCR; TCRdb's copy keeps in-frame clones and lacks some. The sample yields roughly 190,000 clones, approximately 80% seen once. The material sequenced was PBMCs or T cells enriched from blood (not recorded which). Every receptor here comes from an older woman with acute COVID-19.

As to this clone: The sample carries other DNA sequences with the same CDR3. CDR3 residues: CASSLVGSQETQYF. CDR3 bases: TGTGCCAGCAGCTTGGTAGGGAGCCAAGAGACCCAGTACTTC. The rearrangement links TRBV5-4 to TRBJ2-5, with D possibly TRBD2 on 5 matching bases. The germline V and J ends were trimmed by 0 bases and 1 base, with 7 bases remaining between them. Germline V gene lookup returns CDR1 SGHNT and CDR2 YYREEE (reference sequence). The CDR3 is made up of 14 amino acids.

The chain joins TRBV11-2 to TRBJ1-4; D might be TRBD1 (6 bases). Per germline, CDR1 SGHAT and CDR2 FQNNGV. V lost 5 bases to trimming and J lost 8 bases, with 18 bases between them. The CDR3 consists of 15 residues. For the CDR3, the DNA is TGTGCCAGCAGCACGGGGGGGGCGAGGGGCGAAAAACTGTTTTTT. It specifies CASSTGGARGEKLFF. Complete variable domain (other parts from reference TRBV11-2 and TRBJ1-4): EAGVAQSPRYKIIEKRQSVAFWCNPISGHATLYWYQQILGQGPKLLIQFQNNGVVDDSQLPKDRFSAERLKGVDSTLKIQPAKLEDSAVYLCASSTGGARGEKLFFGSGTQLSVL.

The V gene is TRBV6-2 or TRBV6-3, the J gene TRBJ1-1, with 8 bases matching TRBD1. J was trimmed by 6 bases and V by 5 bases; bases with no gene match: 8. The CDR3 has 14 residues. From germline, CDR1 is MNHEY and CDR2 SVGEGT. DNA for the CDR3: TGTGCCAGCAGTCGGACAGGGACCCTGCCTGAAGCTTTCTTT. Its protein is CASSRTGTLPEAFF.

The chain joins TRBV7-9 to TRBJ1-3, with D possibly TRBD1 on 5 matching bases. The germline CDR1 and CDR2 sequences are SEHNR and FQNEAQ (reference sequence). Deletions cut 8 bases from V and 2 bases from J, with 19 bases between. This CDR3 contains 16 residues. The CDR3 spells CASAEVVGGTGNTIYF. In DNA, the CDR3 is TGTGCCAGCGCTGAGGTGGTCGGGGGAACTGGAAACACCATATATTTT.

The sample holds a few counts of this clone. This rearrangement joins TRBV3-1 (or the pseudogene TRBV3-2) to TRBJ2-5; 9 bases map to TRBD2. V gave up 2 bases and J gave up 2 bases; unmatched junction bases: 9. This CDR3 is 17 amino acids long. Per germline, CDR1 LGHDT and CDR2 YNNKEL (reference sequence). As DNA, the CDR3 is TGTGCCAGCAGCCAACGTCCCCTAGCGGGGATGCAAGAGACCCAGTACTTC. It encodes CASSQRPLAGMQETQYF.

This clone was recorded a few times. This chain joins TRBV7-9 and TRBJ2-7; D might be TRBD2 (5 bases). V dropped 3 bases and J dropped 9 bases, with 12 bases sitting between them. Germline loops: CDR1 SEHNR, CDR2 FQNEAQ (reference sequence). The CDR3 consists of 12 residues. CDR3 loop: CASSFTDFGQYF. The CDR3 nucleotides read TGTGCCAGCAGCTTTACGGACTTTGGGCAGTACTTC.

Here the CDR3 reads CASSNGGASGNTIYF. In nucleotides, the CDR3 is TGTGCCAGCAGCAATGGGGGGGCGTCTGGAAACACCATATATTTT. V gene TRBV7-2 combines with J gene TRBJ1-3, with D tentatively TRBD1 (6 bases). Between the trimmed V and J ends, which lost 5 bases and 1 base, there was a span of 12 bases. Germline-derived CDR1 and CDR2 are SGHTA and FQGNSA. The CDR3 is 15 residues long.

V and J are TRBV3-1 (or the pseudogene TRBV3-2) and TRBJ1-6; D is ambiguous. Trimming removed 2 bases from V and 11 bases from J, with 13 bases in between. Germline V gene data show CDR1 as LGHDT and CDR2 as YNNKEL (reference sequence). This CDR3 has 14 amino acids. CDR3 residues: CASSQPPPRAPLHF. The CDR3 nucleotides are TGTGCCAGCAGCCAACCCCCCCCAAGAGCACCCCTCCACTTT.

This rearrangement joins TRBV19 to TRBJ1-3; D unresolved. The CDR3 length is 15 residues. Germline V gene lookup returns CDR1 LNHDA and CDR2 SQIVND (reference sequence). Trimming left V 7 bases short and J 0 bases short, with 13 bases between. CDR3: CASIPTAASGNTIYF. The CDR3 DNA follows: TGTGCCAGTATCCCAACAGCGGCCTCTGGAAACACCATATATTTT.

The CDR3: CASTLGLAGYQETQYF. The DNA for the CDR3 is TGTGCCAGCACCTTAGGACTAGCGGGGTACCAAGAGACCCAGTACTTC. This sequence joins TRBV9 and TRBJ2-5; 12 bases match TRBD2. The CDR3 is made up of 16 amino acids. After removal of 6 bases from V and 0 bases from J, the junction contained 6 bases not matched to a gene. CDR1 and CDR2 from the germline V gene are SGDLS and YYNGEE.

The gene calls are TRBV5-5 and TRBJ2-5; D is ambiguous. The CDR3 has 14 amino acids. Germline values: CDR1 SGHKS, CDR2 YYEKEE (reference sequence). Trimming took off 0 bases at V and 5 bases at J, with 11 bases between the two ends. The CDR3 region has the DNA TGTGCCAGCAGCTTGGACCCGGGTCGGGAGACCCAGTACTTC. It yields the protein CASSLDPGRETQYF.

This chain links TRBV24-1 with TRBJ2-2; 7 bases fit TRBD1. The V gene's germline CDR1 is KGHDR and CDR2 SFDVKD. There are 16 residues in the CDR3. V shed 8 bases, J shed 0 bases, and the junction held 8 bases outside the gene matches. The CDR3 nucleotides read TGTGCCACCACAAGAAGGGGGCTAACGAACACCGGGGAGCTGTTTTTT. Protein product: CATTRRGLTNTGELFF.

The chain combines TRBV19 with TRBJ1-3; D unclear. V lost 3 bases and J 0 bases, leaving 9 bases between the germline ends. Germline V CDR1 and CDR2: LNHDA, SQIVND (reference sequence). This CDR3 contains 15 residues. The CDR3 is CASSMVGSSGNTIYF. CDR3 nucleotides: TGTGCCAGTAGTATGGTAGGGAGCTCTGGAAACACCATATATTTT. Full variable domain (rest looked up from reference TRBV19 and TRBJ1-3): DGGITQSPKYLFRKEGQNVTLSCEQNLNHDAMYWYRQDPGQGLRLIYYSQIVNDFQKGDIAEGYSVSREKKESFPLTVTSAQKNPTAFYLCASSMVGSSGNTIYFGEGSWLTVV.

This chain links TRBV2 with TRBJ2-1; D is uncertain. Germline CDR1 is SNHLY and CDR2 is FYNNEI. The CDR3 is 14 residues long. V was trimmed by 1 base and J by 3 bases, leaving 7 bases between them. DNA for the CDR3: TGTGCCAGCAGTGAAGGGCCTCGCTACAATGAGCAGTTCTTC. This translates into CASSEGPRYNEQFF.

This clone was recorded once. This chain links TRBV12-3 or TRBV12-4 with TRBJ1-1; D perhaps matches TRBD1 (5 bases). With 9 bases removed from V and 8 bases from J, the gap between germline ends came to 13 bases. The CDR3 is 11 amino acids. The CDR3 DNA reads TGTGCCAGTCGCGAGGCAGGGGAAGCTTTCTTT. Its protein product is CASREAGEAFF.

This chain connects TRBV3-1 (or the pseudogene TRBV3-2) to TRBJ1-4, with D perhaps matching TRBD1 (6 bases). V shed 4 bases and J shed 4 bases, with 13 bases lying between them. There are 15 residues in the CDR3. Germline lookup yields CDR1 LGHDT and CDR2 YNNKEL (reference sequence). This CDR3 reads CASSPTDSFNEKLFF. CDR3 coding DNA: TGTGCCAGCAGCCCGACGGACAGCTTTAATGAAAAACTGTTTTTT.

The J gene is TRBJ2-3, the V gene TRBV30; maybe TRBD1 (6 bases). V was clipped by 3 bases and J by 4 bases, with 11 bases between them. The CDR3 has 13 residues. The germline V gene encodes CDR1 GTSNPN and CDR2 SVGIG (reference sequence). The CDR3 reads CAWRRGGADTQYF. CDR3 nucleotides: TGTGCCTGGAGGCGAGGGGGTGCAGATACGCAGTATTTT.

This clone has more than one count but fewer than ten. V is TRBV19 and J is TRBJ1-4; 7 bases are shared with TRBD1. Germline V gives CDR1 LNHDA, CDR2 SQIVND (reference sequence). The CDR3 is 15 amino acids. Trimming cost V 6 bases and J 3 bases; bases outside gene matches: 7. CDR3: CASSSAGTANEKLFF. CDR3 DNA: TGTGCCAGTAGCTCAGCCGGGACAGCTAATGAAAAACTGTTTTTT.

V usage is TRBV29-1 and J usage is TRBJ1-2, with a possible D match to TRBD1 (5 bases). The V end lost 6 bases, the J end lost 0 bases, and 8 bases lay between the germline ends. CDR3 length: 12 residues. Germline CDR1 is SQVTM and CDR2 is ANQGSEA. The CDR3 DNA reads TGCAGCGTGGTGACAGCTAACTATGGCTACACCTTC. It yields the protein CSVVTANYGYTF.

The genes are TRBV25-1 and TRBJ2-5; 8 nucleotides align to TRBD1. CDR1 and CDR2 from the germline V gene are MGHDK and SYGVNS. Trimming removed 8 bases from V and 4 bases from J; junction bases left unmatched: 15. The CDR3 is made up of 16 amino acids. The CDR3 spells CASRESWTGFGETQYF. The CDR3 coding sequence is TGTGCCAGCCGAGAATCTTGGACAGGGTTTGGAGAGACCCAGTACTTC.

This chain connects TRBV5-1 to TRBJ2-1; 15 nucleotides align to TRBD2. With V trimmed by 4 bases and J by 6 bases, 2 bases remained unmatched. CDR3 length equals 15 residues. Germline CDR1 is SGHRS and CDR2 is YFSETQ. Written as DNA, the CDR3 is TGCGCCAGCAGCGGGACTAGCGGGAGGTTCAATGAGCAGTTCTTC. As protein: CASSGTSGRFNEQFF.

The chain has TRBV2 and TRBJ1-2, with D uncertain. Trimming stripped 2 bases from V and 5 bases from J, with 6 bases between. The CDR3 spans 12 residues. Per the germline V gene, CDR1 is SNHLY and CDR2 is FYNNEI. Written as DNA, the CDR3 is TGTGCCAGCAGTGAACTGGAGTATGGCTACACCTTC. It codes for CASSELEYGYTF. The full variable domain, with the rest looked up from reference TRBV2 and TRBJ1-2, is EPEVTQTPSHQVTQMGQEVILRCVPISNHLYFYWYRQILGQKVEFLVSFYNNEISEKSEIFDDQFSVERPDGSNFTLKIRSTKLEDSAMYFCASSELEYGYTFGSGTRLTVV.

CDR3 DNA: TGTGCCAGCCTCGGTGGGGGGACGGAAAAACTGTTTTTT. It translates to CASLGGGTEKLFF. The V and J genes are TRBV18 and TRBJ1-4; D perhaps matches TRBD1 (5 bases). The CDR3 covers 13 residues. The germline V and J ends were trimmed by 8 bases and 8 bases, with 15 bases remaining between them. Germline V gives CDR1 KGHSH, CDR2 LQKENI.

The chain is built from TRBV11-2 and TRBJ1-5, with 7 bases aligning to TRBD1. The V gene's germline CDR1 is SGHAT and CDR2 FQNNGV. CDR3 size: 15 residues. V dropped 5 bases and J dropped 0; count of bases not matched to a gene: 4. The CDR3 is CASSLRQGSNQPQHF. The CDR3, as DNA: TGTGCCAGCAGCCTTAGACAGGGTAGCAATCAGCCCCAGCATTTT.

The chain is built from TRBV18 and TRBJ2-7; a possible D gene is TRBD2 (6 bases). CDR1 KGHSH and CDR2 LQKENI come from the germline V gene. Trimming removed 2 bases from V and 4 bases from J, with 12 bases in between. This CDR3 contains 14 residues. The CDR3 bases are TGTGCCAGCTCACCAGCCAGCGGGTCTTACGAGCAGTACTTC. Translating it yields CASSPASGSYEQYF.

The rearrangement joins TRBV6-2 or TRBV6-3 to TRBJ2-1, with D possibly being TRBD1 (6 bases). The germline V and J ends were trimmed by 4 bases and 2 bases, with 9 bases remaining between them. The CDR3 is made up of 14 amino acids. Looked up from germline, CDR1 is MNHEY and CDR2 is SVGEGT. The DNA for the CDR3 is TGTGCCAGCAGTTTTCGACAGGCCTACAATGAGCAGTTCTTC. Residues: CASSFRQAYNEQFF.